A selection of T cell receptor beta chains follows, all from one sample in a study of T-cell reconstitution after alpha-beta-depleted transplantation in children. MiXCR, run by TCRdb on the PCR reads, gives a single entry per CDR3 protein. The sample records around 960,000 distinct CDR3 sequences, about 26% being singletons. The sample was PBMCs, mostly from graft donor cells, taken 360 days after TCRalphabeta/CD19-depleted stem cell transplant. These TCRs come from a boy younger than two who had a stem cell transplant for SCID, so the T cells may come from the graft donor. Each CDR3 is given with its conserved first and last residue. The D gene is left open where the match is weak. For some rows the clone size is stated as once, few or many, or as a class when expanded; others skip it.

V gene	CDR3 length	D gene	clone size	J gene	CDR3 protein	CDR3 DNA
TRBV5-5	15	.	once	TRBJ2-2	CASSLIPLEGGELFF	TGTGCCAGCAGCTTGATTCCCTTGGAGGGCGGGGAGCTGTTTTTT
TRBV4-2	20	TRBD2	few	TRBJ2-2	CASSQDLGERGGRGAGELFF	TGTGCCAGCAGCCAAGATCTGGGCGAGCGGGGGGGCCGGGGCGCCGGGGAGCTGTTTTTT
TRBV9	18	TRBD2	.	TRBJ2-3	CASSGRPRSSGGTDTQYF	TGTGCCAGCAGCGGACGCCCTAGGTCCAGCGGGGGAACAGATACGCAGTATTTT
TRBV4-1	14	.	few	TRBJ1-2	CASSPRDSGSGYTF	TGCGCCAGCAGCCCAAGGGATAGTGGGTCTGGCTACACCTTC
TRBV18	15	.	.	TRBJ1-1	CASSPPAGPWAEAFF	TGTGCCAGCTCACCACCGGCAGGGCCTTGGGCTGAAGCTTTCTTT
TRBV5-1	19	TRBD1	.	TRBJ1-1	CASSQVPGQGLTMNTEAFF	TGCGCCAGCAGCCAAGTTCCAGGACAGGGGCTAACTATGAACACTGAAGCTTTCTTT
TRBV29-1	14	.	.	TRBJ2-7	CSVGTPGTPYEQYF	TGCAGCGTTGGGACTCCAGGGACACCCTACGAGCAGTACTTC
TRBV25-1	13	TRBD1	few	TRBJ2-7	CASMGTGPYEQYF	TGTGCCAGCATGGGGACAGGGCCCTACGAGCAGTACTTC
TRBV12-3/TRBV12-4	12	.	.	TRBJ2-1	CASRGSHNEQFF	TGTGCCAGCAGAGGTAGCCACAATGAGCAGTTCTTC
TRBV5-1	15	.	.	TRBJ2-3	CASSSSRPFTDTQYF	TGCGCCAGCAGCTCCTCCAGGCCTTTCACAGATACGCAGTATTTT
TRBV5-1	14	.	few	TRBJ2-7	CASHFPGGSDEQYF	TGCGCCAGCCACTTTCCTGGTGGGTCGGACGAGCAGTACTTC
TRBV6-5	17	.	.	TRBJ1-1	CASSYSFGGGLNTEAFF	TGTGCCAGCAGTTACTCGTTCGGCGGGGGGCTGAACACTGAAGCTTTCTTT
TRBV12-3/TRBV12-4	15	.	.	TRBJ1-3	CASSLSVGSGNTIYF	TGTGCCAGCAGTTTATCAGTGGGTTCGGGAAACACCATATATTTT
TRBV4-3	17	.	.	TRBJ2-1	CASSQDGRGPEGYEQFF	TGCGCCAGCAGCCAAGATGGACGGGGGCCCGAGGGATATGAGCAGTTCTTC
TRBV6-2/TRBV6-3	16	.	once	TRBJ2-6	CASSYPRISGANVLTF	TGTGCCAGCAGTTATCCCAGGATCTCTGGGGCCAACGTCCTGACTTTC
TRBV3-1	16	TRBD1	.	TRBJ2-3	CASSQKGQESTDTQYF	TGTGCCAGCAGCCAAAAGGGACAGGAGTCCACAGATACGCAGTATTTT
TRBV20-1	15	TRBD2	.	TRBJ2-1	CSASWLAGEIDEQFF	TGCAGTGCCAGCTGGCTAGCGGGGGAGATTGATGAGCAGTTCTTC
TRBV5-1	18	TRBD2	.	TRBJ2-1	CASSLDSGGGYSYNEQFF	TGCGCCAGCAGCTTGGATTCCGGCGGGGGGTACTCCTACAATGAGCAGTTCTTC
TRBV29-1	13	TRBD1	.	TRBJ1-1	CSVTGTGFAEAFF	TGCAGCGTAACCGGGACAGGGTTCGCTGAAGCTTTCTTT
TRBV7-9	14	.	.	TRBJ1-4	CASRDGATNEKLFF	TGTGCCAGCAGAGACGGGGCAACTAATGAAAAACTGTTTTTT
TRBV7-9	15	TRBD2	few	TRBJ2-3	CASSLGPSGVDTQYF	TGTGCCAGCAGCTTAGGTCCTAGCGGGGTGGATACGCAGTATTTT
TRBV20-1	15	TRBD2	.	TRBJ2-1	CSAREAGVAYNEQFF	TGCAGTGCTAGGGAAGCGGGGGTGGCCTACAATGAGCAGTTCTTC